The 23 T cell receptor beta chains below all came from one sample that was sequenced in a study of T cells in localized non-small cell lung cancer. The protocol was immunoSEQ multiplex PCR, while the TCRdb copy is restricted to in-frame clones and leaves out a portion. This sample has about 33,000 clones; just under 80% occur once, and the top ten carry 15% to 20%. Sequenced here: peripheral blood, sampled before any cancer treatment. These receptors were taken from a male donor at least 60 years old with stage III squamous cell lung carcinoma.

J is TRBJ2-7 and V is TRBV18; D unresolved. Trimming pared 6 bases from V and 0 bases from J, leaving 12 bases between. The CDR3 spans 14 residues. Germline CDR1 KGHSH, CDR2 LQKENI. The CDR3 region is CASSPRQYSYEQYF. The CDR3 DNA sequence: TGTGCCAGCTCCCCCCGACAATACTCCTACGAGCAGTACTTC.

J is TRBJ2-6 and V is TRBV29-1; D not resolved. The CDR3 is 15 residues long. CDR1 is SQVTM and CDR2 is ANQGSEA in the germline V gene. Trimming removed 4 bases from V and 0 bases from J, with 10 bases in between. CDR3 region: CSVGSRSSGANVLTF. The CDR3 coding sequence is TGCAGCGTTGGGTCCAGAAGCTCTGGGGCCAACGTCCTGACTTTC.

This clone was recorded once. One end of the junction does not line up with germline, which may come from a read error. The same CDR3 is also encoded by other DNA sequences in this sample. The rearrangement joins TRBV5-1 to TRBJ1-1; 7 nucleotides match TRBD1. This CDR3 spans 14 amino acids. Germline V lookup: CDR1 SGHRS, CDR2 YFSETQ. The CDR3: CASSRQGIPTEAFF. The DNA for the CDR3 is TGCGCCAGCAGCCGACAGGGAATTCCGACTGAAGCCTTCTTT.

The V call is TRBV29-1, the J call TRBJ2-5; maybe TRBD2 (6 bases). The germline V gene encodes CDR1 SQVTM and CDR2 ANQGSEA. This CDR3 is built from 13 residues. The ends were cut back, 6 bases at V and 1 base at J, with 12 bases in the middle. Here the CDR3 DNA reads TGCAGCGTAGCACGGGACTTCCAAGAGACCCAGTACTTC. Translation: CSVARDFQETQYF.

The chain carries TRBV5-1 and TRBJ2-3; maybe TRBD2 (6 bases). Germline V gene data show CDR1 as SGHRS and CDR2 as YFSETQ. The CDR3 runs 13 residues. Trimming cost V 0 bases and J 8 bases, with 10 bases left between them. In DNA form, the CDR3 reads TGCGCCAGCAGCTTGGCGGGAGTCTCTACGCAGTATTTT. Its protein is CASSLAGVSTQYF. Filled out from reference TRBV5-1 and TRBJ2-3, the complete variable domain reads KAGVTQTPRYLIKTRGQQVTLSCSPISGHRSVSWYQQTPGQGLQFLFEYFSETQRNKGNFPGRFSGRQFSNSRSEMNVSTLELGDSALYLCASSLAGVSTQYFGPGTRLTVL.

The sample holds a few counts of this clone. The gene calls are TRBV29-1 and TRBJ1-1; TRBD1 matches 11 bases. The junction had 7 bases not matched to a gene; V was cut back by 7 bases and J by 0 bases. CDR1 is SQVTM, CDR2 ANQGSEA, per germline. CDR3 length equals 15 residues. The CDR3 region has the DNA TGCAGCGCCTCCGGGACAGGGGGAATGAACACTGAAGCTTTCTTT. Its protein product is CSASGTGGMNTEAFF. The whole variable domain, remainder taken from reference TRBV29-1 and TRBJ1-1, is SAVISQKPSRDICQRGTSLTIQCQVDSQVTMMFWYRQQPGQSLTLIATANQGSEATYESGFVIDKFPISRPNLTFSTLTVSNMSPEDSSIYLCSASGTGGMNTEAFFGQGTRLTVV.

The V gene is TRBV9, the J gene TRBJ2-2; D unresolved. Germline lookup yields CDR1 SGDLS and CDR2 YYNGEE. V was trimmed by 7 bases and J by 0 bases, leaving 13 bases between them. CDR3 length equals 15 residues. As DNA, the CDR3 is TGTGCCAGCCGGTCCCATGAAGCGAACACCGGGGAGCTGTTTTTT. Translation gives CASRSHEANTGELFF.

The chain recombines TRBV6-5 with TRBJ1-6; D is unclear. Germline CDR1 reads MNHEY; CDR2 reads SVGAGI. The CDR3 covers 15 residues. V shed 0 bases and J shed 7 bases, with 10 bases lying between them. The CDR3 nucleotides are TGTGCCAGCAGTTACTCTGGGGAGTGGAATTCACCCCTCCACTTT. Translating it yields CASSYSGEWNSPLHF.

The V and J genes are TRBV19 and TRBJ1-5; weak D call: TRBD1 (5 bases). Germline V gene lookup returns CDR1 LNHDA and CDR2 SQIVND (reference sequence). This CDR3 comprises 16 residues. V lost 5 bases to trimming and J lost 2 bases, with 16 bases between them. The CDR3 DNA reads TGTGCCAGTAGTGTGCAGGGTAGGGTGGGCAATCAGCCCCAGCATTTT. Amino acid sequence: CASSVQGRVGNQPQHF.

The gene calls are TRBV6-1 and TRBJ2-7; 7 bases fit TRBD2. Germline loops: CDR1 MNHNS, CDR2 SASEGT. The CDR3 has 14 amino acids. V shed 8 bases, J shed 2 bases, and the junction held 9 bases outside the gene matches. CDR3 residues: CASVGGTGTYEQYF. In DNA form, the CDR3 reads TGTGCCAGCGTGGGGGGGACGGGGACCTACGAGCAGTACTTC.

CDR3 bases: TGTGCCAGCAGCTTAGTGTCAGGCGAAGGCTACACCTTC. This codes for CASSLVSGEGYTF. The chain joins TRBV7-2 to TRBJ1-2, with unresolved D. The CDR3 totals 13 residues. Germline V gene lookup returns CDR1 SGHTA and CDR2 FQGNSA. Between the trimmed V and J ends, which lost 1 base and 8 bases, there was a span of 11 bases.

J is TRBJ2-1 and V is TRBV10-3; no firm D call. The CDR3 sequence is 13 residues long. Germline assignment: CDR1 ENHRY and CDR2 SYGVKD. V was pared by 2 bases and J by 6 bases, with 8 bases between. The CDR3 reads CAISETARNEQFF. Written as DNA, the CDR3 is TGTGCCATCAGTGAGACAGCCCGCAATGAGCAGTTCTTC.

A note on this clone: One end of the junction varies from germline; a read error may be responsible. The gene calls are TRBV6-5 and TRBJ1-2, with no clear D. Germline V gene lookup returns CDR1 MNHEY and CDR2 SVGAGI. CDR3 length: 13 residues. The CDR3: CASSYSSVRSKSF. As DNA, the CDR3 is TGTGCCAGCAGTTACTCGAGTGTCCGCTCTAAGTCCTTC.

CDR3 in amino acids: CASSLGGSGSTDTQYF. For the CDR3, the DNA is TGCGCCAGCAGCTTGGGTGGTAGCGGGAGCACAGATACGCAGTATTTT. This sequence joins TRBV5-1 and TRBJ2-3; 7 positions match TRBD2. V was pared by 0 bases and J by 0 bases, with 4 bases of the junction left unmatched. The CDR3 is made up of 16 amino acids. Germline loops: CDR1 SGHRS, CDR2 YFSETQ.

V and J are TRBV6-1 and TRBJ1-1, with a tentative D call TRBD1 (5 bases). The germline V and J ends were trimmed by 0 bases and 6 bases, with 20 bases remaining between them. The germline gives CDR1 MNHNS, CDR2 SASEGT. The CDR3 covers 17 residues. The CDR3 DNA reads TGTGCCAGCAGTGAAGCTTATTTTTTGTCAGGGAAAGCTGAAGCTTTCTTT. As protein: CASSEAYFLSGKAEAFF.

The J gene is TRBJ2-5, the V gene TRBV30; TRBD2 matches at 10 bases. Per germline, CDR1 GTSNPN and CDR2 SVGIG (reference sequence). This CDR3 is 15 amino acids long. Trimming at V came to 3 bases and at J to 5 bases, leaving 9 bases not matched to a gene. The CDR3 spells CAWRPTLAGRETQYF. CDR3 DNA: TGTGCCTGGAGACCAACACTAGCGGGACGGGAGACCCAGTACTTC.

The chain combines TRBV27 with TRBJ2-7, with D unclear. CDR1 is MNHEY, CDR2 SMNVEV, per germline (reference sequence). V was cut by 4 bases and J by 0 bases, with 7 bases left in between. The CDR3 covers 13 residues. CDR3 amino acids: CASSSTYSYEQYF. The DNA of the CDR3 is TGTGCCAGCAGTTCCACATACTCCTACGAGCAGTACTTC.

The chain is built from TRBV21-1 and TRBJ2-1; TRBD1, the table's D call, lacks a check against the DNA. TRBV21-1 is marked as a pseudogene. This CDR3 has 13 amino acids. The CDR3 loop is CASSNDRGREQFF. CDR3 nucleotides: TGTGCCAGCAGCAATGACAGGGGAAGAGAGCAGTTCTTC.

Regarding this clone: The conserved closing phenylalanine or tryptophan is absent in this CDR3, likely reflecting a read error. No DNA is shown, since the ends of the CDR3 on it are uncertain; the CDR3 is the one TCRdb lists. The chain joins TRBV7-3 to TRBJ1-2; the table's TRBD1 call for D was not verified on the DNA. The CDR3 is 13 residues long, counting both termini. Germline V gene data show CDR1 as SGHTA and CDR2 as FQGTGA. The CDR3 here is CASSFSIGTATEN.

As concerns this clone: Other DNA sequences from this sample encode an identical CDR3 as well. The V and J genes are TRBV7-2 and TRBJ2-7, with TRBD1 matching 8 bases. V gave up 6 bases and J gave up 1 base; unmatched junction bases: 17. CDR1 SGHTA and CDR2 FQGNSA come from the germline V gene. There are 18 residues in the CDR3. The CDR3 DNA reads TGTGCCAGCAGACAAGCGTTGGGTCAGGGGGCGGCTTCCTACGAGCAGTACTTC. Amino acids: CASRQALGQGAASYEQYF. Variable domain in full (rest from reference TRBV7-2 and TRBJ2-7): GAGVSQSPSNKVTEKGKDVELRCDPISGHTALYWYRQSLGQGLEFLIYFQGNSAPDKSGLPSDRFSAERTGGSVSTLTIQRTQQEDSAVYLCASRQALGQGAASYEQYFGPGTRLTVT.

The J gene is TRBJ1-2, the V gene TRBV6-6; 8 bases line up with TRBD1. J lost 9 bases, V lost 8 bases, and 8 bases had no gene match. CDR3 length equals 12 residues. Looked up from germline, CDR1 is MNHNY and CDR2 is SVGAGI (reference sequence). CDR3 nucleotide sequence: TGTGCCAGCTTCCCTGGACAGGGAAGCTACACCTTC. This translates into CASFPGQGSYTF.

CDR3 in amino acids: CASSLVQGPQYF. The CDR3 region has the DNA TGTGCCAGCAGCTTGGTCCAGGGGCCCCAGTACTTC. The J gene is TRBJ2-5, the V gene TRBV5-6, with a possible D match to TRBD1 (6 bases). The CDR3 spans 12 residues. V was shortened by 0 bases and J by 9 bases, with 9 bases between the two germline ends. From germline, CDR1 is SGHDT and CDR2 YYEEEE. Complete variable domain (other parts from reference TRBV5-6 and TRBJ2-5): DAGVTQSPTHLIKTRGQQVTLRCSPKSGHDTVSWYQQALGQGPQFIFQYYEEEERQRGNFPDRFSGHQFPNYSSELNVNALLLGDSALYLCASSLVQGPQYFGPGTRLLVL.

The chain recombines TRBV5-6 with TRBJ2-2; the D is unclear. CDR1 is SGHDT, CDR2 YYEEEE, per germline. Trimming left V 7 bases short and J 5 bases short, with 18 bases between. CDR3 length: 15 amino acids. CDR3 DNA: TGTGCCAGCCGTCTGGGTGGGCAAACAACCGGGGAGCTGTTTTTT. Its translation is CASRLGGQTTGELFF.